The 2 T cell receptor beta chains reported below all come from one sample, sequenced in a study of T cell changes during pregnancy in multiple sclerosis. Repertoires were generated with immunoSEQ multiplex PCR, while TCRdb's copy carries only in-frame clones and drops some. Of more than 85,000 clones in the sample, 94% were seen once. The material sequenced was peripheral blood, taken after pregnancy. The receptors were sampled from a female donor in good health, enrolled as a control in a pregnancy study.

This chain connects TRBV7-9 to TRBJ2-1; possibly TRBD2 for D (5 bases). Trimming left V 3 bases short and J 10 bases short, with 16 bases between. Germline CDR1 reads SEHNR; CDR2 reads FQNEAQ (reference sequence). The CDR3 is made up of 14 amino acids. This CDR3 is CASSFLTNSREQFF. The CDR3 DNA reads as TGTGCCAGCAGCTTCCTGACTAATTCTAGGGAGCAGTTCTTC.

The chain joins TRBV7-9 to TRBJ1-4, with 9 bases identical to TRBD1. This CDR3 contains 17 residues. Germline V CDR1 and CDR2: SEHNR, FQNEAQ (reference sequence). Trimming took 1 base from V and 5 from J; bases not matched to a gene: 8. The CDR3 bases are TGTGCCAGCAGCTTAGGAACAGGGGGCCTGGTAAATGAAAAACTGTTTTTT. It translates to CASSLGTGGLVNEKLFF.